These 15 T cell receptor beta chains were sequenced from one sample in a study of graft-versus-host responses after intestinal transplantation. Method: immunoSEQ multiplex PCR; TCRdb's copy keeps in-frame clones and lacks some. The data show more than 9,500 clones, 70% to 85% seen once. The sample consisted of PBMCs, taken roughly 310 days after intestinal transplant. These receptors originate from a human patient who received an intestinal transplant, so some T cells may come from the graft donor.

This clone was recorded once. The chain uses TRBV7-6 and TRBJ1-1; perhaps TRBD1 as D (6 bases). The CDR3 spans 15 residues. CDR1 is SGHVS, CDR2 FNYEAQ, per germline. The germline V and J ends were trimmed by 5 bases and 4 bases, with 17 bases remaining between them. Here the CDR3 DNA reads TGTGCCAGCAGCCCCTCGATGGGGGGCGGCACTGAAGCTTTCTTT. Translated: CASSPSMGGGTEAFF.

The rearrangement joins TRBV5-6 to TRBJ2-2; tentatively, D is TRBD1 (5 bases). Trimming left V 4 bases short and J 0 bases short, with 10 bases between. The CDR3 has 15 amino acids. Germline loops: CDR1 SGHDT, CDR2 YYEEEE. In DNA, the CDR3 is TGTGCCAGCAGCGCGGACACATCGAACACCGGGGAGCTGTTTTTT. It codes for CASSADTSNTGELFF.

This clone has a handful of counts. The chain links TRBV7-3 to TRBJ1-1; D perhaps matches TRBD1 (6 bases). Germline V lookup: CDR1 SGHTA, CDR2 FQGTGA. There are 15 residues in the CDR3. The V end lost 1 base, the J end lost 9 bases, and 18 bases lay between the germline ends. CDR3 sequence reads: CASSLRPDRSLQAFF. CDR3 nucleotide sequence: TGTGCCAGCAGCTTAAGACCTGACAGGTCGCTCCAAGCTTTCTTT.

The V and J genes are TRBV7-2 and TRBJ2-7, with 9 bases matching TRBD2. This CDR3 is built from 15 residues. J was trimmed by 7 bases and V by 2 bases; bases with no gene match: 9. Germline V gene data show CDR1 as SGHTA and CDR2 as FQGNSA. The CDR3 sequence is CASSLWAGGPREQYF. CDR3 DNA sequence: TGTGCCAGCAGCTTATGGGCGGGAGGGCCGAGGGAGCAGTACTTC.

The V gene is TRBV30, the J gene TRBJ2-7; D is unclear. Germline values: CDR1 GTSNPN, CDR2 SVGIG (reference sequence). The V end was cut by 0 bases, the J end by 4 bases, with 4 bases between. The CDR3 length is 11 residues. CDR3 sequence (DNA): TGTGCCTGGAGTGTACGTTACGAGCAGTACTTC. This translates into CAWSVRYEQYF.

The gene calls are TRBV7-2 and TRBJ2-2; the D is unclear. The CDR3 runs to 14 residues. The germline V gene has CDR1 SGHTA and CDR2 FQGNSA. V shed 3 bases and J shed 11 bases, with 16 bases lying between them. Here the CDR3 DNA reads TGTGCCAGCAGCTTTTACTCGTCCGGCAGTGAGCTGTTTTTT. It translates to CASSFYSSGSELFF.

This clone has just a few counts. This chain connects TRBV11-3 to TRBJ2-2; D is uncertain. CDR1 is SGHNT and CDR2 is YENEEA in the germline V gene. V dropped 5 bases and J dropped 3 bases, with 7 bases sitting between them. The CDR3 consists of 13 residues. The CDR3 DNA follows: TGTGCCAGCAGCAGAGGCTACACCGGGGAGCTGTTTTTT. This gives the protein CASSRGYTGELFF.

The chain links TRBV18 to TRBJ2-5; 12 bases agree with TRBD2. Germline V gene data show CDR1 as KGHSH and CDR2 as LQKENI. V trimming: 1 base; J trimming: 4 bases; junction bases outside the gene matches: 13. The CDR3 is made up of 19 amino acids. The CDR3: CASSPLRLAGGPAGETQYF. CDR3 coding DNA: TGTGCCAGCTCACCACTTCGCCTAGCGGGAGGGCCAGCAGGAGAGACCCAGTACTTC.

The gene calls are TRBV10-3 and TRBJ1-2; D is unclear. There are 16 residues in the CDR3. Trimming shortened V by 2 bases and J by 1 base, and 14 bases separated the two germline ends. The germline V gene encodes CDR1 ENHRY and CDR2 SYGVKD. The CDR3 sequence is CAISENTLSHNYGYTF. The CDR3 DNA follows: TGTGCCATCAGTGAGAATACCCTCTCCCATAACTATGGCTACACCTTC.

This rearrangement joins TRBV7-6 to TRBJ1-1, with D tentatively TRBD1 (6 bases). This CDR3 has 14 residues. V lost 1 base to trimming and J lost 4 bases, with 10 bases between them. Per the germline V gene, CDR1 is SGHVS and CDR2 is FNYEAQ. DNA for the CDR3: TGTGCCAGCAGCTTAGGACAGGTGGGCACTGAAGCTTTCTTT. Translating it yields CASSLGQVGTEAFF. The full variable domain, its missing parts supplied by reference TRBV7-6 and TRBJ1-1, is GAGVSQSPRYKVTKRGQDVALRCDPISGHVSLYWYRQALGQGPEFLTYFNYEAQQDKSGLPNDRFSAERPEGSISTLTIQRTEQRDSAMYRCASSLGQVGTEAFFGQGTRLTVV.

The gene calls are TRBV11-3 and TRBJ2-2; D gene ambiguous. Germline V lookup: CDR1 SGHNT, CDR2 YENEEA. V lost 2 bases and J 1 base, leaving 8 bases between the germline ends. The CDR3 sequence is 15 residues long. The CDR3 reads CASSLSGGNTGELFF. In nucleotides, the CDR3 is TGTGCCAGCAGCTTATCGGGTGGGAACACCGGGGAGCTGTTTTTT.

Here the CDR3 reads CASSLGQGAQAFF. CDR3 in DNA: TGTGCCAGCAGCTTGGGACAGGGGGCGCAGGCTTTCTTT. The V gene is TRBV7-2, the J gene TRBJ1-1, with 12 bases that match TRBD1. Losses at the gene ends were 3 bases for V and 11 bases for J; bases not matched to a gene: 4. Germline V CDR1 and CDR2: SGHTA, FQGNSA. The CDR3 loop spans 13 amino acids. The entire variable domain, with the rest obtained from reference TRBV7-2 and TRBJ1-1, is as follows: GAGVSQSPSNKVTEKGKDVELRCDPISGHTALYWYRQSLGQGLEFLIYFQGNSAPDKSGLPSDRFSAERTGGSVSTLTIQRTQQEDSAVYLCASSLGQGAQAFFGQGTRLTVV.

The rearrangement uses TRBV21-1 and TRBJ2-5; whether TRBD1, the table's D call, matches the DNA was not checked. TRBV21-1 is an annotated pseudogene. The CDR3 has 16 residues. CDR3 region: CASRGQGARGEETQYF. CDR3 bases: TGTGCCAGCAGAGGACAGGGGGCGCGGGGGGAAGAGACCCAGTACTTC.

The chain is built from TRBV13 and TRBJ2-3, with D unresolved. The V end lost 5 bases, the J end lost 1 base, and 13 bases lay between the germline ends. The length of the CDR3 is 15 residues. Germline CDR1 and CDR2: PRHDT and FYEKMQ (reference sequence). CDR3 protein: CASSPARARTDTQYF. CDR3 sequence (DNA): TGTGCCAGCAGCCCGGCCCGGGCCCGCACAGATACGCAGTATTTT.

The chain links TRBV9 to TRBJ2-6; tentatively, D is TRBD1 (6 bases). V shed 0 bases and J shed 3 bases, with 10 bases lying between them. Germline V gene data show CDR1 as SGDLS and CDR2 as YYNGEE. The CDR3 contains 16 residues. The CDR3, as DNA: TGTGCCAGCAGCGTAGCAGGGGCTTATGGGGCCAACGTCCTGACTTTC. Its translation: CASSVAGAYGANVLTF.